This T cell receptor beta chain was observed in a study of shared clonotypes between healthy human individuals. Findings and limits, study-wide: Clonotypes not shared had lower generation probabilities than those common to all four donors.

Study processing details: Junction-only sequences produced by ImmunoSEQ had no quality scores, so filtering differed. TCRdb's table, derived via immunoSEQ multiplex PCR, lists solely in-frame clones and lacks some. The V and J calls and clone size were taken over from that table, and D and trimming were inferred from the DNA. The table shows around 2.5 million clones, with approximately 93% occurring only once. Germline V lookup: CDR1 SGHTA, CDR2 FQGNSA. This CDR3 has 16 residues. Losses at the gene ends were 4 bases for V and 9 bases for J; bases not matched to a gene: 15. Remarks on this clone: Its matching antigen is unknown.

The chain joins TRBV7-2 to TRBJ2-1; TRBD1 matches 7 bases. The sequenced sample consisted of naive CD4+ T cells from PBMCs. Subset of the sample: CD45RA+ positively selected. The sequence was obtained from a man between 18 and 29 years old in good health. Some clones in this sample may be carry-over from other donors' samples. The CDR3 protein is CASSSQTRQGEAEQFF. Written as DNA, the CDR3 is TGTGCCAGCAGCTCCCAAACCCGACAGGGAGAGGCTGAGCAGTTCTTC. The full variable domain, with the rest looked up from reference TRBV7-2 and TRBJ2-1, is GAGVSQSPSNKVTEKGKDVELRCDPISGHTALYWYRQSLGQGLEFLIYFQGNSAPDKSGLPSDRFSAERTGGSVSTLTIQRTQQEDSAVYLCASSSQTRQGEAEQFFGPGTRLTVL.